Each of the 8 T cell receptor beta chains below was sequenced from the same sample in a study of T-cell reconstitution after alpha-beta-depleted transplantation in children. Unique molecular identifiers were incorporated during preparation of the TCRbeta library. TCRdb fed the PCR reads into MiXCR, producing one record per CDR3 protein. The sample has 70,000 to 95,000 distinct CDR3 sequences, less than 20% seen once. The sequencing used PBMCs, mostly from graft donor cells, collected 360 days after TCRalphabeta/CD19-depleted stem cell transplant. These receptors all come from a male patient aged 2-10 years who had a stem cell transplant for acute lymphoblastic leukemia, so the T cells may come from the graft donor.

The chain is built from TRBV4-1 and TRBJ1-5, with 12 bases identical to TRBD1. With V trimmed by 5 bases and J by 2 bases, 16 bases remained unmatched. The CDR3 loop spans 20 amino acids. Germline-derived CDR1 and CDR2 are MGHRA and YSYEKL. The CDR3 region is CASSEKLPGQGAIGNQPQHF. The CDR3 DNA reads as TGCGCCAGCAGCGAAAAATTACCGGGACAGGGGGCAATAGGCAATCAGCCCCAGCATTTT.

The rearrangement links TRBV2 to TRBJ2-5; a possible D gene is TRBD2 (5 bases). The CDR3 is 13 residues long. With 7 bases removed from V and 4 bases from J, the gap between germline ends came to 13 bases. CDR1 and CDR2 (germline): SNHLY, FYNNEI. The CDR3 nucleotides are TGTGCCAGCACTGGAGGACGGCTAGAGACCCAGTACTTC. Translation: CASTGGRLETQYF.

This clonotype was seen ten or more times. V is TRBV20-1 and J is TRBJ2-7; the D gene is possibly TRBD2 (5 bases). Trimming removed 3 bases from V and 3 bases from J, with 6 bases in between. CDR3 length equals 11 residues. Germline CDR1 and CDR2: DFQATT and SNEGSKA (reference sequence). CDR3 loop: CSASGDYEQYF. The CDR3 DNA follows: TGCAGTGCTAGCGGGGACTACGAGCAGTACTTC.

The table lists this clonotype with many counts. The V and J genes are TRBV5-1 and TRBJ2-7; D is unresolved. This CDR3 region has 13 residues. Trimming shortened V by 0 bases and J by 3 bases, and 7 bases separated the two germline ends. Germline CDR1 is SGHRS and CDR2 is YFSETQ. CDR3: CASSLVAFYEQYF. The CDR3 DNA is TGCGCCAGCAGCTTGGTTGCATTCTACGAGCAGTACTTC.

This chain connects TRBV7-9 to TRBJ2-7; TRBD2 might be the D (6 bases). Trimming removed 5 bases from V and 3 bases from J, with 20 bases in between. The germline gives CDR1 SEHNR, CDR2 FQNEAQ (reference sequence). There are 16 residues in the CDR3. CDR3 amino acids: CASSPGTPGTVYEQYF. The CDR3 nucleotides read TGTGCCAGCAGCCCCGGGACCCCGGGGACTGTCTACGAGCAGTACTTC.

This clonotype occurred a few times. V and J are TRBV5-1 and TRBJ2-1, with 12 bases identical to TRBD2. The CDR3 covers 17 residues. CDR1 is SGHRS and CDR2 is YFSETQ in the germline V gene. V was clipped by 5 bases and J by 4 bases; unmatched bases: 10. The CDR3 DNA follows: TGCGCCAGCAGAAGTTGGACTAGCGGGATATTGTACAATGAGCAGTTCTTC. Translated: CASRSWTSGILYNEQFF.

This rearrangement joins TRBV6-5 to TRBJ2-3, with a possible D match to TRBD1 (5 bases). V lost 2 bases to trimming and J lost 2 bases, with 11 bases between them. In germline, CDR1 is MNHEY, CDR2 SVGAGI. The CDR3 is made up of 15 amino acids. The CDR3 DNA is TGTGCCAGCAGTTACGACAGAGCATCCACAGATACGCAGTATTTT. Its translation is CASSYDRASTDTQYF.

V is TRBV20-1 and J is TRBJ1-5; 7 bases fit TRBD1. Germline V gives CDR1 DFQATT, CDR2 SNEGSKA (reference sequence). This CDR3 spans 13 amino acids. The V gene end was trimmed by 3 bases and the J gene end by 7 bases; junction bases not matched to a gene: 6. In nucleotides, the CDR3 is TGCAGTGCTAGGAGGCAGGGGGGACAGCCCCAGCATTTT. This gives the protein CSARRQGGQPQHF.